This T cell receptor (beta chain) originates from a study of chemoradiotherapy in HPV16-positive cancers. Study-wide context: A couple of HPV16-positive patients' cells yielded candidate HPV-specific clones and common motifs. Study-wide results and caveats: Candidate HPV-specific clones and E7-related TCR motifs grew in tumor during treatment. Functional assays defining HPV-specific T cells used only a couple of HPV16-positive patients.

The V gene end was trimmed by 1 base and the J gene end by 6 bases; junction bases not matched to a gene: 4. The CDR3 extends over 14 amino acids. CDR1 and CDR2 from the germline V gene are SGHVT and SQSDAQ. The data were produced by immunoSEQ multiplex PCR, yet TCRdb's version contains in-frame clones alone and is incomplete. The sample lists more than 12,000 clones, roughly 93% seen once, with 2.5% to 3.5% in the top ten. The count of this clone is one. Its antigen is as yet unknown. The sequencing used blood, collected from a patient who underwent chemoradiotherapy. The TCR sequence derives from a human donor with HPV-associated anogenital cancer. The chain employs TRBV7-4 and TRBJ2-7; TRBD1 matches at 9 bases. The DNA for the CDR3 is TGTGCCAGCAGCTTAGGACAGGGGGGGATCGAGCAGTACTTC. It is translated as CASSLGQGGIEQYF.